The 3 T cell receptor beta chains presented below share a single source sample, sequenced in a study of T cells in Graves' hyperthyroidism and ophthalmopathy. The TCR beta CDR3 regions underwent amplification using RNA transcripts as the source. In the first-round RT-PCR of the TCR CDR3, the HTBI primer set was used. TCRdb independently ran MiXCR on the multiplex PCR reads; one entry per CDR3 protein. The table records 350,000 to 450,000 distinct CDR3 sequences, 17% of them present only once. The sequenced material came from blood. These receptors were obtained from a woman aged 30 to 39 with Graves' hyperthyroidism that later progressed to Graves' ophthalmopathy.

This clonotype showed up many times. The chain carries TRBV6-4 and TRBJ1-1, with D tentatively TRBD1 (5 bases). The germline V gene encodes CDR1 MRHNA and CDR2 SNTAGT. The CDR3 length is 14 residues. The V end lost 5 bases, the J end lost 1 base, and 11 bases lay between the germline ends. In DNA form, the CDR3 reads TGTGCCAGCAGTCCCGGACACGAGAACACTGAAGCTTTCTTT. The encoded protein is CASSPGHENTEAFF.

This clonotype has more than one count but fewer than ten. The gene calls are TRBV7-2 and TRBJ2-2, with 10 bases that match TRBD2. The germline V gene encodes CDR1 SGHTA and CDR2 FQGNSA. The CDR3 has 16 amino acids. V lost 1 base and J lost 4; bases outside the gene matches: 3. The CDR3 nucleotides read TGTGCCAGCAGCTTAGTAGCGGGGGGACTCACCGGGGAGCTGTTTTTT. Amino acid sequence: CASSLVAGGLTGELFF.

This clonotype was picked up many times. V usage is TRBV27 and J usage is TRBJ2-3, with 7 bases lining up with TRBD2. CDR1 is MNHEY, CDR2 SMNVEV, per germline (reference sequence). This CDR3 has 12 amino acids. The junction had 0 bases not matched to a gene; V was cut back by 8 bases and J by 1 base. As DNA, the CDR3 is TGTGCCAGCGGGAGGGGCACAGATACGCAGTATTTT. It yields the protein CASGRGTDTQYF.